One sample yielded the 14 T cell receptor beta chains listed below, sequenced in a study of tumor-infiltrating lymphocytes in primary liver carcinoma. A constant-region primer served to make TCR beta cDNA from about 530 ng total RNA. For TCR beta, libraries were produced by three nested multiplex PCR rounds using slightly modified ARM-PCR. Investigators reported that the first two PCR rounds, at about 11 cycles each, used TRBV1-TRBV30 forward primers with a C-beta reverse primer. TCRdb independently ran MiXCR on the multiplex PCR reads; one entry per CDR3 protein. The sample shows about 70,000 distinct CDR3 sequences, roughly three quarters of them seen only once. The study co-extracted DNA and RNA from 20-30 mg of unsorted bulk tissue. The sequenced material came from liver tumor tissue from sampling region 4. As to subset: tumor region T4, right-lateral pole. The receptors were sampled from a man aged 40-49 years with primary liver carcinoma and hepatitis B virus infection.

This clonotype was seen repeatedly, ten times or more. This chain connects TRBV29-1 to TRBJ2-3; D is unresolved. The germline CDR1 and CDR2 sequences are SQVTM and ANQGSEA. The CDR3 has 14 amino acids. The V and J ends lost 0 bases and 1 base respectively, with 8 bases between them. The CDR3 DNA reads TGCAGCGTTGAAGATAACGCTGGCACAGATACGCAGTATTTT. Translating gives CSVEDNAGTDTQYF.

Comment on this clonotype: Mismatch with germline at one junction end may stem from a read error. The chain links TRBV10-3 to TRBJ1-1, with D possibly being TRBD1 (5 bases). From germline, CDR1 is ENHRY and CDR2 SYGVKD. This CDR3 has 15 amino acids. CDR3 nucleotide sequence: TGTGCAATCAGGCAAGTGCGAGGGGATCATCCTGAAGCTTTATTT. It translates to CAIRQVRGDHPEALF.

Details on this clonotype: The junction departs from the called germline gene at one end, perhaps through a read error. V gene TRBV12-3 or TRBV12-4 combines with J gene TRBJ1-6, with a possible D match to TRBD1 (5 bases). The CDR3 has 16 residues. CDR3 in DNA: TGTGCCAGCAGTCCCAGGGTCGGCTCCTATAGTTCACCCCTCCACTTT. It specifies CASSPRVGSYSSPLHF.

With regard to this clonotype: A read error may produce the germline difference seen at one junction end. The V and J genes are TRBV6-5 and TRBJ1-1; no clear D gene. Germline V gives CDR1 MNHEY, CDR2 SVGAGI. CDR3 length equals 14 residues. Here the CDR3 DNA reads TGTGCCAGCAGTCACGGCGGGGTGAACACTGAAGCCTTCTTT. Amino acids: CASSHGGVNTEAFF.

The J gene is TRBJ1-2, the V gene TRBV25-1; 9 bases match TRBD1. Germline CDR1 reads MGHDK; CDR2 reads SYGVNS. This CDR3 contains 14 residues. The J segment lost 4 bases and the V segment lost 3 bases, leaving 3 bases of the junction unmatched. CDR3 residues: CASSDRDRAYGYTF. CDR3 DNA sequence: TGTGCCAGCAGTGACCGGGACAGGGCCTATGGCTACACCTTC.

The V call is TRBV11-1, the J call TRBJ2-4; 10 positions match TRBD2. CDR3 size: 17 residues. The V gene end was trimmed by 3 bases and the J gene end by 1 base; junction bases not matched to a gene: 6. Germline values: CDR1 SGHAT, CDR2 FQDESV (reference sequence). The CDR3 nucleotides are TGTGCCAGCAGCTTTCCCGTGACTAGCGGGGCCAAAAACATTCAGTACTTC. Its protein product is CASSFPVTSGAKNIQYF.

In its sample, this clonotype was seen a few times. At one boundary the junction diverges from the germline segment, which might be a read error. The CDR3 DNA reads TGTGCCTGGAGTATTGGGACCACATCCTACGGGCAGTACTTC. Amino acids: CAWSIGTTSYGQYF. The J gene is TRBJ2-7, the V gene TRBV30; D could derive from TRBD1 or TRBD2 (5 bases each). The length of the CDR3 is 14 residues. Germline V gene sequence: CDR1 GTSNPN, CDR2 SVGIG (reference sequence).

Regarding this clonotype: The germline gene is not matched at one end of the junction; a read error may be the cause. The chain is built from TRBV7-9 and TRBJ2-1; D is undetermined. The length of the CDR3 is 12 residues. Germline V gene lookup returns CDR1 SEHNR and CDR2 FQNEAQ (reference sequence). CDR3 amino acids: CASSTTGNEQFF. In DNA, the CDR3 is TGTGCCAGCAGCACTACTGGCAATGAGCAATTCTTC.

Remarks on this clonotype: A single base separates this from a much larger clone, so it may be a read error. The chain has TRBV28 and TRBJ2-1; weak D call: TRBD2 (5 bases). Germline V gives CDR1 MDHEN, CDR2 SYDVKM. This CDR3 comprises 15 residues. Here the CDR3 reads CVSSPRTGSYNEQFF. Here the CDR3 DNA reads TGTGTCAGCAGTCCCCGGACGGGGTCCTACAATGAGCAGTTCTTC.

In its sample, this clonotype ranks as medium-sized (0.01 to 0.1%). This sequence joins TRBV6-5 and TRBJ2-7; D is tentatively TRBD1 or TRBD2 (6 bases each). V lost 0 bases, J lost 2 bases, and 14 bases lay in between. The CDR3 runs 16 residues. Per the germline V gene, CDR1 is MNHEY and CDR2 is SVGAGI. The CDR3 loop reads CASSYSRGVLAYEQYF. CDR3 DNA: TGTGCCAGCAGTTACTCTAGGGGGGTTCTGGCCTACGAGCAGTACTTC.

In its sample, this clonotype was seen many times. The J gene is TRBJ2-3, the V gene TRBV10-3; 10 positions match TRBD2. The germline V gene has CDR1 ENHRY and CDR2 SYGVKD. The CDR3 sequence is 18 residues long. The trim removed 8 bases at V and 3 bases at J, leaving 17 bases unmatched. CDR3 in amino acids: CAISRRILAGEGTDTQYF. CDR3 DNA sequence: TGTGCCATCTCAAGAAGGATTCTAGCGGGAGAGGGGACAGATACGCAGTATTTT.

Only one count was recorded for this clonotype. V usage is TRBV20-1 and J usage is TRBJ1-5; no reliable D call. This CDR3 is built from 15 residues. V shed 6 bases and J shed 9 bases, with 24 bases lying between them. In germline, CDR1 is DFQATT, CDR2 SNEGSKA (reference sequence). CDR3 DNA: TGCAGTGCCCAGATCGACGGAGAGCTAGATCGGCCCCAGCATTTT. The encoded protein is CSAQIDGELDRPQHF.

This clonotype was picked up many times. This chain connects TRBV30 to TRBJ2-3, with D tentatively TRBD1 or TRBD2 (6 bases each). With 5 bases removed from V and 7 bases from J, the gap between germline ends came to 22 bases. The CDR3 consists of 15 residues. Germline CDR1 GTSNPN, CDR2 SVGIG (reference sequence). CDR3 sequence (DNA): TGTGCCTGGGGGGGGCGAGCCGGATTTAGAAATACGCAGTATTTT. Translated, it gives CAWGGRAGFRNTQYF.

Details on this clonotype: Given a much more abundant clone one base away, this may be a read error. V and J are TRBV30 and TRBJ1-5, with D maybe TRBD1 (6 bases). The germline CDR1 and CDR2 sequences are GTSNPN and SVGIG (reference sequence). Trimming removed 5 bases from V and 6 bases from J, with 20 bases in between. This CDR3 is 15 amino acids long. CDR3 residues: CAWDPEQGAGQPQHF. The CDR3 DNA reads TGTGCCTGGGACCCCGAACAGGGCGCGGGTCAGCCCCAGCATTTT.